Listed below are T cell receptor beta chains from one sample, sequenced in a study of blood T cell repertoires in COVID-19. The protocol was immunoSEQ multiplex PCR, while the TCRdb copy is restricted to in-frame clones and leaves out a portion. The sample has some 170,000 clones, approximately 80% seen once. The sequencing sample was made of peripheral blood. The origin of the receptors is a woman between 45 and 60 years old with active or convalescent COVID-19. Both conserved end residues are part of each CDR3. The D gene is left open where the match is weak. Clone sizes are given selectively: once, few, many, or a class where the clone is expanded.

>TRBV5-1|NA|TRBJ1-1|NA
TGCGCCAGCGGGCAGGGGAGGGACACTGAAGCTTTCTTT
CASGQGRDTEAFF
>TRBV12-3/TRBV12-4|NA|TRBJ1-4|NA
TGTGCCAGCCGTGTTGCAACTAATGAAAAACTGTTTTTT
CASRVATNEKLFF
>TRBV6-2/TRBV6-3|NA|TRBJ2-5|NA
TGTGCCAGCAGCCGTCGGGTTGGCTCAGAGACCCAGTACTTC
CASSRRVGSETQYF
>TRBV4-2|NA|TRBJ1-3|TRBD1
TGTGCCAGCAGCCAAGAGACCAGGACAGGGTTTGGAAACACCATATATTTT
CASSQETRTGFGNTIYF
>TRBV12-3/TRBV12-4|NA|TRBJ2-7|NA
TGTGCCAGCAGTTTGCGGCAGGGCGAGCAGTACTTC
CASSLRQGEQYF
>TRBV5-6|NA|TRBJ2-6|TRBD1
TGTGCCAGCAGCATAAGACAGGGAATAAGCTCTGGGGCCAACGTCCTGACTTTC
CASSIRQGISSGANVLTF
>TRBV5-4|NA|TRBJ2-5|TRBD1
TGTGCCAGCAGCTTTGGCGGACAGGGTGGACAAGAGACCCAGTACTTC
CASSFGGQGGQETQYF
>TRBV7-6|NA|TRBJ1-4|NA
TGTGCCAGCAGCGGAACAGGGTCTCTAAGAAACGCCGGAAAACTGTTTTTT
CASSGTGSLRNAGKLFF
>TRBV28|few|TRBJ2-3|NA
TGTGCCACATCTATCAGCACAGATACGCAGTATTTT
CATSISTDTQYF
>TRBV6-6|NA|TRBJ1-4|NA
TGTGCCAGCAGCGGAGCAACTAATGAAAAACTGTTTTTT
CASSGATNEKLFF
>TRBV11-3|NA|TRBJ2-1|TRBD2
TGTGCCAGCAGCCCGCGGACTAGCGGGAGTGGGGATGAGCAGTTCTTC
CASSPRTSGSGDEQFF
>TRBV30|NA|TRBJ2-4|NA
TGTGCCTGGAGTATTACTGTGAGGAACATTCAGTACTTC
CAWSITVRNIQYF
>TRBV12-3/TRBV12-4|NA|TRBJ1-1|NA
TGTGCCAGCAGCCGCCCTGGAGCTGAAGCTTTCTTT
CASSRPGAEAFF
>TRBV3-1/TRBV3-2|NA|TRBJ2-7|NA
TGTGCCAGCAGCCAAGATCGAGGGAGCTCCTACGAGCAGTACTTC
CASSQDRGSSYEQYF